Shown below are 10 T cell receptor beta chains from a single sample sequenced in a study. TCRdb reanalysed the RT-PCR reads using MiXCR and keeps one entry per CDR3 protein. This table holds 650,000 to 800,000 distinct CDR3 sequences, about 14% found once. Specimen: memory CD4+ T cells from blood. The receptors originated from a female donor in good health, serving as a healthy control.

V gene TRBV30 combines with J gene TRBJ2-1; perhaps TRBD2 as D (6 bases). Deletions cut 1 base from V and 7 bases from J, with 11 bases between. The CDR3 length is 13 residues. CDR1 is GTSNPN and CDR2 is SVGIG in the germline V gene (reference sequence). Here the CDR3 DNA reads TGTGCCTGGAGTGACGGGAGAGGGAATGAGCAGTTCTTC. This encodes CAWSDGRGNEQFF.

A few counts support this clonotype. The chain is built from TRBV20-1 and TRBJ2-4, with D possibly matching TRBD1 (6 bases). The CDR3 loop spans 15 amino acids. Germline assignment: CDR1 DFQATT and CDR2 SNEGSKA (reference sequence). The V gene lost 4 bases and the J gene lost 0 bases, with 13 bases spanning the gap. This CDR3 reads CSATPGHLAKNIQYF. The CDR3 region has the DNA TGCAGTGCTACTCCGGGACACCTAGCCAAAAACATTCAGTACTTC.

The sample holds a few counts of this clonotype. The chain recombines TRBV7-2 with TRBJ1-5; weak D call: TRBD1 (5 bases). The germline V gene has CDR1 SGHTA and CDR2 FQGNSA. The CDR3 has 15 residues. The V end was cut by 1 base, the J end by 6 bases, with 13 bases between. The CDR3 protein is CASSLGGGGFQPQHF. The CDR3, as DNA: TGTGCCAGCAGCTTAGGCGGGGGGGGGTTTCAGCCCCAGCATTTT.

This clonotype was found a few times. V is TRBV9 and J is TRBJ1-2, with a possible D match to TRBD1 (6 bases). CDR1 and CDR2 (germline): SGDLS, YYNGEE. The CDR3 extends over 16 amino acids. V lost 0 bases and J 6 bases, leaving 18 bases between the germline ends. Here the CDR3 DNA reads TGTGCCAGCAGCGTAGTGGCGGGGGGGCCATTGAATGGCTACACCTTC. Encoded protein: CASSVVAGGPLNGYTF.

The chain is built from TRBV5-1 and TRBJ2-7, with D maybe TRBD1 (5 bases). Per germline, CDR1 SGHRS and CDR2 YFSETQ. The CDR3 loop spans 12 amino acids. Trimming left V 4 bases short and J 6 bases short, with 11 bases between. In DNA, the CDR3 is TGCGCCAGCAGCGACACAGGCCCCGAGCAGTACTTC. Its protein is CASSDTGPEQYF. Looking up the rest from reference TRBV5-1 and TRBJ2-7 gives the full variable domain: KAGVTQTPRYLIKTRGQQVTLSCSPISGHRSVSWYQQTPGQGLQFLFEYFSETQRNKGNFPGRFSGRQFSNSRSEMNVSTLELGDSALYLCASSDTGPEQYFGPGTRLTVT.

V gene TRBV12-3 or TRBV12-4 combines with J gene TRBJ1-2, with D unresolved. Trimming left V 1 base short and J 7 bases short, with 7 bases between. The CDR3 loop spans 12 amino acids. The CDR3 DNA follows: TGTGCCAGCAGTTTAGTTAGCGTTGGCTACACCTTC. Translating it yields CASSLVSVGYTF.

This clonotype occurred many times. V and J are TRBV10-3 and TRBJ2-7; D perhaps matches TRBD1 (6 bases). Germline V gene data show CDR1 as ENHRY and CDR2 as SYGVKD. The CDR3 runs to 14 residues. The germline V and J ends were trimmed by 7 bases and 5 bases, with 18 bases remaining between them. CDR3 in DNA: TGTGCCATCACAGGGGACCTATCCCTTAACGAGCAGTACTTC. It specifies CAITGDLSLNEQYF.

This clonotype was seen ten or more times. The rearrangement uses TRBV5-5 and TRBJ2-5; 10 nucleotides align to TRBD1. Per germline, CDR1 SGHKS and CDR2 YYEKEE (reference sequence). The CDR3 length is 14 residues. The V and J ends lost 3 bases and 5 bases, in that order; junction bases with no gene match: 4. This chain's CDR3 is CASSWGQGRETQYF. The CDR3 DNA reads TGTGCCAGCAGCTGGGGACAGGGGAGGGAGACCCAGTACTTC.

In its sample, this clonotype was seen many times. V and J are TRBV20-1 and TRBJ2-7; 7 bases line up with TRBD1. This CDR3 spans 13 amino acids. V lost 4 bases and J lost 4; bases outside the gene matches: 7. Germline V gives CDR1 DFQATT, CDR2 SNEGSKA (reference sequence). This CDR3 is CSAKLDRLYEQYF. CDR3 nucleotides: TGCAGTGCTAAACTGGACAGGCTTTACGAGCAGTACTTC.

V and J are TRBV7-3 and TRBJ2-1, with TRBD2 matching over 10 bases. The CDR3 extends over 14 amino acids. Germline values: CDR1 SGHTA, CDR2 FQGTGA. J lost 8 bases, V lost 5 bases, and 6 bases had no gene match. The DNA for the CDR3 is TGTGCCAGCAGCCCGCGGACTAGCGGCGATGAGCAGTTCTTC. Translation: CASSPRTSGDEQFF.